This T cell receptor beta chain was recorded in a study of metastatic and nonmetastatic thyroid tumors. Study-wide context: Malignant thyroid and benign thyroid patients provided blood and tumor or nodule tissue whose repertoires were compared.

Per the study methods: Clinicopathological groups supplied CDR3 differences that were used to build a distant-metastasis classifier for papillary thyroid cancer. TCRdb reanalyzed the PCR reads with MiXCR. TCRdb, rather than the study authors, made the V and J calls. Of 25,000 to 30,000 clones detected, roughly 24% appear once; the ten largest clones hold about 6%. The CDR3 loop spans 15 amino acids. Germline values: CDR1 MNHEY, CDR2 SVGEGT. With V trimmed by 6 bases and J by 3 bases, 10 bases remained unmatched. Study findings and constraints: In blood and tumor, TCR beta diversity was reportedly significantly higher in malignant thyroid tumors than in benign nodules.

There are a few counts of this clone. The antigen remains undetermined. There were no patients who had received any treatment before thyroid surgery. V gene TRBV6-2 or TRBV6-3 combines with J gene TRBJ2-7; TRBD1 matches at 8 bases. The source is a female donor with papillary thyroid cancer or a benign thyroid nodule (not recorded which). Some clones in this sample may be carry-over from other donors' samples. Sequenced input: blood. The DNA of the CDR3 is TGTGCCAGCAGCCCCGGACAGGGCGCACTCTACGAGCAGTACTTC. Translated: CASSPGQGALYEQYF.